What follows is one T cell receptor (beta chain) and its context. The data originate from a study of blood T cell repertoires in COVID-19. CDR3 length: 16 amino acids. Per germline, CDR1 SNHLY and CDR2 FYNNEI. V lost 6 bases and J lost 0; bases outside the gene matches: 7. Only in-frame clones appear in the TCRdb table, and some are missing; sequencing was by immunoSEQ multiplex PCR. The sample comprises roughly 400,000 clones, 70% to 90% of which are singletons, and about 1.5% rests with the top ten. This chain links TRBV2 with TRBJ2-5, with 10 positions matching TRBD2. Sample: PBMCs or T cells enriched from blood (not recorded which). The TCR sequence derives from a young woman who had been exposed to COVID-19. The CDR3: CASSNPSGGNQETQYF. CDR3 nucleotides: TGTGCCAGCAGCAACCCTAGCGGGGGAAACCAAGAGACCCAGTACTTC.